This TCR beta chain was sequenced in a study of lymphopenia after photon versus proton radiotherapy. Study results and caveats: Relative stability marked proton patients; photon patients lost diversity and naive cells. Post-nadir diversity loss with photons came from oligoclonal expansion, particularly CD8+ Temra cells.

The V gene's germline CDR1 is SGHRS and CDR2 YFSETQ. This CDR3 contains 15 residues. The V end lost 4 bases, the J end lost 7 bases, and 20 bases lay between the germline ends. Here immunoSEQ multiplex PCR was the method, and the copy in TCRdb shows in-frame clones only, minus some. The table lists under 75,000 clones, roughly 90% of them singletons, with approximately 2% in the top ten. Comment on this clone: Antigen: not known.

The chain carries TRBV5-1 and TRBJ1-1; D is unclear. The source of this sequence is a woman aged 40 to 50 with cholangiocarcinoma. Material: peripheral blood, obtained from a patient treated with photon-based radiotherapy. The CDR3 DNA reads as TGCGCCAGCAGCACTTCGACGGACTATGGGGATGAAGCTTTCTTT. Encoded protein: CASSTSTDYGDEAFF.